These 11 T cell receptor beta chains were all obtained from the same sample, sequenced in a study of identical twins' blood T cells. One entry per CDR3 protein results from TCRdb running MiXCR on the 5' RACE reads. The table has roughly 380,000 distinct CDR3 sequences, about 28% seen once; the top ten hold around 5.6%. The sample consisted of PBMCs. The origin of the receptors is a woman aged 18-49 years in good health.

This clonotype has more than one count but fewer than ten. The V gene is TRBV7-2, the J gene TRBJ2-1, with D uncertain. Trimming removed 5 bases at V and 0 bases at J, with 11 bases between. CDR3 length equals 15 residues. From germline, CDR1 is SGHTA and CDR2 FQGNSA. CDR3 region: CASSVLASSYNEQFF. DNA of the CDR3: TGTGCCAGCAGCGTCCTCGCTAGCTCCTACAATGAGCAGTTCTTC. The whole variable domain, remainder taken from reference TRBV7-2 and TRBJ2-1, is GAGVSQSPSNKVTEKGKDVELRCDPISGHTALYWYRQSLGQGLEFLIYFQGNSAPDKSGLPSDRFSAERTGGSVSTLTIQRTQQEDSAVYLCASSVLASSYNEQFFGPGTRLTVL.

This clonotype has more than one count but fewer than ten. A junction end diverges from the germline sequence, so it may reflect a read error. This chain uses TRBV7-7 with TRBJ2-5, with D unresolved. The length of the CDR3 is 14 residues. Per germline, CDR1 SSHAT and CDR2 FNYEAQ (reference sequence). The CDR3 sequence: CASSPRLGQETQYF. The CDR3 DNA reads TGTGCTAGCAGCCCAAGACTTGGACAAGAGACCCAGTACTTC. Filled out from reference TRBV7-7 and TRBJ2-5, the complete variable domain reads GAGVSQSPRYKVTKRGQDVTLRCDPISSHATLYWYQQALGQGPEFLTYFNYEAQPDKSGLPSDRFSAERPEGSISTLTIQRTEQRDSAMYRCASSPRLGQETQYFGPGTRLLVL.

The rearrangement joins TRBV20-1 to TRBJ1-1; 7 nucleotides align to TRBD1. V trimming: 3 bases; J trimming: 6 bases; junction bases outside the gene matches: 7. The CDR3 loop spans 13 amino acids. From germline, CDR1 is DFQATT and CDR2 SNEGSKA (reference sequence). The CDR3 loop is CSARGRGDAEAFF. CDR3 nucleotides: TGCAGTGCTAGGGGCAGGGGGGACGCTGAAGCTTTCTTT.

The chain combines TRBV2 with TRBJ1-4; 8 nucleotides line up with TRBD1. The CDR3 runs to 14 residues. V shed 8 bases, J shed 8 bases, and the junction held 10 bases outside the gene matches. Germline CDR1 SNHLY, CDR2 FYNNEI. CDR3: CASFDRGGEEKLFF. The CDR3 nucleotides are TGTGCCAGCTTTGACAGGGGTGGAGAAGAAAAACTGTTTTTT.

The chain uses TRBV6-1 and TRBJ2-7; D is unresolved. Deletions cut 7 bases from V and 4 bases from J, with 17 bases between. CDR1 MNHNS and CDR2 SASEGT come from the germline V gene. This CDR3 spans 14 amino acids. The CDR3, as DNA: TGTGCCAGCAAAAGGAGCTCTGGAAGGTACGAGCAGTACTTC. It is translated as CASKRSSGRYEQYF.

This clonotype has a handful of counts. This chain connects TRBV5-1 to TRBJ1-4, with D tentatively TRBD1 (5 bases). V lost 2 bases to trimming and J lost 0 bases, with 17 bases between them. Germline V lookup: CDR1 SGHRS, CDR2 YFSETQ. The CDR3 runs 18 residues. Written as DNA, the CDR3 is TGCGCCAGCAGCTTCCCCTTAACAGGAGACTCAACTAATGAAAAACTGTTTTTT. Translating gives CASSFPLTGDSTNEKLFF.

The J gene is TRBJ1-1, the V gene TRBV9, with D hard to call. The CDR3 totals 14 residues. Per germline, CDR1 SGDLS and CDR2 YYNGEE. The V end lost 0 bases, the J end lost 7 bases, and 13 bases lay between the germline ends. The CDR3 spells CASSVVGRGFEAFF. CDR3 bases: TGTGCCAGCAGCGTAGTAGGCCGAGGGTTTGAAGCTTTCTTT.

This clonotype was seen a handful of times. The chain combines TRBV16 with TRBJ2-7, with D perhaps being TRBD1 or TRBD2 (5 bases each). The V and J ends lost 0 bases and 6 bases respectively, with 9 bases between them. This CDR3 spans 13 amino acids. Germline CDR1 is KGHSY and CDR2 is FQNENV. The CDR3 sequence: CASSQSSGTEQYF. In DNA, the CDR3 is TGTGCCAGCAGCCAATCTTCGGGGACCGAGCAGTACTTC.

J is TRBJ1-6 and V is TRBV6-5; D uncertain. The germline CDR1 and CDR2 sequences are MNHEY and SVGAGI. The CDR3 loop spans 14 amino acids. Trimming cost V 0 bases and J 5 bases, with 5 bases left between them. The CDR3 region is CASSYSANNSPLHF. DNA of the CDR3: TGTGCCAGCAGTTACTCTGCCAATAATTCACCCCTCCACTTT.

This clonotype turned up a few times. J is TRBJ2-2 and V is TRBV20-1; 12 bases map to TRBD2. V was clipped by 5 bases and J by 7 bases; unmatched bases: 5. The CDR3 runs to 14 residues. The germline gives CDR1 DFQATT, CDR2 SNEGSKA (reference sequence). The CDR3 region has the DNA TGCAGTGCTCGGCTAGCGGGAGGGATCGGGGAGCTGTTTTTT. Amino acids: CSARLAGGIGELFF.

This clonotype was found many times. This rearrangement joins TRBV11-3 to TRBJ1-1; maybe TRBD1 (6 bases). CDR1 is SGHNT, CDR2 YENEEA, per germline. The length of the CDR3 is 13 residues. Deletions cut 5 bases from V and 1 base from J, with 8 bases between. The CDR3 reads CASSLQGNTEAFF. CDR3 in DNA: TGTGCCAGCAGCCTACAGGGGAACACTGAAGCTTTCTTT.